One and the same sample provided the 12 T cell receptor beta chains below, sequenced in a study of STAT5B mutations in CD4+ large granular lymphocyte leukemia (dated by TCRdb to 2021 to 2024). Library creation used the immunoSEQ multiplex PCR assay. Not all clones reach the TCRdb copy of this immuneACCESS table, which keeps in-frame sequences only. Checked studies attribute under half of the gap to unresolved V genes and leave the rest unexplained. The table for this sample lists 9,500 to 10,000 clones; about 80% of them were counted only once. Roughly 70% of the sample is taken by the ten largest. Sequenced: PBMCs. These receptors were obtained from a man in his fifties or sixties with CD4+ T-cell large granular lymphocyte leukemia.

The rearrangement links TRBV9 to TRBJ1-6, with D unclear. V lost 0 bases to trimming and J lost 0 bases, with 10 bases between them. The CDR3 has 17 amino acids. Per the germline V gene, CDR1 is SGDLS and CDR2 is YYNGEE. This chain's CDR3 is CASSVATASSYNSPLHF. DNA for the CDR3: TGTGCCAGCAGCGTAGCTACGGCCAGCTCCTATAATTCACCCCTCCACTTT.

In this sample, this clone is large. The same CDR3 can be traced to other DNA sequences in this sample. The CDR3 DNA follows: TGCGCCAGCAGCCAGTTTAGGGACAGGGGGGCCGAGCAGTACTTC. It encodes CASSQFRDRGAEQYF. This chain uses TRBV4-1 with TRBJ2-7; TRBD1 agrees at 11 bases. CDR3 length: 15 residues. Germline V gene sequence: CDR1 MGHRA, CDR2 YSYEKL. After removal of 3 bases from V and 6 bases from J, the junction contained 7 bases not matched to a gene.

V gene TRBV5-6 combines with J gene TRBJ2-7, with 11 nucleotides matching TRBD2. The CDR3 contains 15 residues. The germline gives CDR1 SGHDT, CDR2 YYEEEE. V shed 2 bases, J shed 5 bases, and the junction held 6 bases outside the gene matches. The CDR3 DNA reads TGTGCCAGCAGCTTTACGGCTAGCGGGAGGAACGAGCAGTACTTC. Amino acids: CASSFTASGRNEQYF.

Here the CDR3 reads CASSEGTPGNTIYF. The CDR3 region has the DNA TGTGCCAGCAGTGAAGGGACTCCTGGAAACACCATATATTTT. The chain couples TRBV2 to TRBJ1-3, with D hard to call. The CDR3 is 14 residues long. Germline V gives CDR1 SNHLY, CDR2 FYNNEI. Trimming left V 1 base short and J 2 bases short, with 6 bases between.

This clone was seen only once. The V and J genes are TRBV28 and TRBJ1-1, with 11 bases fitting TRBD1. There are 14 residues in the CDR3. The J segment lost 6 bases and the V segment lost 3 bases, leaving 3 bases of the junction unmatched. The germline gives CDR1 MDHEN, CDR2 SYDVKM. For the CDR3, the DNA is TGTGCCAGCAGTTTCTCGGACAGGGGGCCTGAAGCTTTCTTT. It translates to CASSFSDRGPEAFF.

V and J are TRBV28 and TRBJ2-2, with 8 bases that match TRBD2. The CDR3 has 14 residues. Trimming took 9 bases from V and 1 from J; bases not matched to a gene: 4. Germline assignment: CDR1 MDHEN and CDR2 SYDVKM. The CDR3 sequence: CASGLAQNTGELFF. CDR3 DNA sequence: TGTGCCAGTGGACTAGCCCAGAACACCGGGGAGCTGTTTTTT. The full variable domain, with the rest looked up from reference TRBV28 and TRBJ2-2, is DVKVTQSSRYLVKRTGEKVFLECVQDMDHENMFWYRQDPGLGLRLIYFSYDVKMKEKGDIPEGYSVSREKKERFSLILESASTNQTSMYLCASGLAQNTGELFFGEGSRLTVL.

This sequence joins TRBV11-3 and TRBJ1-1; D is ambiguous. The CDR3 spans 13 residues. Trimming shortened V by 1 base and J by 5 bases, and 8 bases separated the two germline ends. Germline CDR1 and CDR2: SGHNT and YENEEA. The CDR3 sequence is CASSLVLRTEAFF. The DNA for the CDR3 is TGTGCCAGCAGCTTAGTTCTGAGGACTGAAGCTTTCTTT.

This rearrangement joins TRBV9 to TRBJ1-2; 7 nucleotides agree with TRBD1. The CDR3 extends over 15 amino acids. The germline CDR1 and CDR2 sequences are SGDLS and YYNGEE. Trimming removed 0 bases from V and 4 bases from J; junction bases left unmatched: 6. DNA for the CDR3: TGTGCCAGCAGCGTAGCTGGGACAGCCTTCTATGGCTACACCTTC. It codes for CASSVAGTAFYGYTF.

The chain has TRBV4-3 and TRBJ2-7, with D perhaps matching TRBD1 or TRBD2 (5 bases each). Deletions cut 6 bases from V and 9 bases from J, with 27 bases between. Germline V gene data show CDR1 as LGHNA and CDR2 as YSLEER. CDR3 length: 16 residues. CDR3 coding DNA: TGCGCCAGCAGTCGGGACCCGGGGACGGGAAAGGAGGTGCAGTACTTC. Amino acids: CASSRDPGTGKEVQYF.

The chain couples TRBV7-8 to TRBJ1-1, with D possibly matching TRBD1 (5 bases). V lost 4 bases and J lost 4, with 13 bases in between. The CDR3 contains 14 residues. From germline, CDR1 is SGHVS and CDR2 FQNEAQ. CDR3 protein: CASSSGTQSTEAFF. In DNA form, the CDR3 reads TGTGCCAGCAGCTCCGGGACTCAGAGCACTGAAGCTTTCTTT.

The V gene is TRBV5-1, the J gene TRBJ1-4; 9 bases are a match to TRBD1. The CDR3 contains 16 residues. Germline assignment: CDR1 SGHRS and CDR2 YFSETQ. The J segment lost 5 bases and the V segment lost 0 bases, leaving 5 bases of the junction unmatched. This CDR3 is CASSLVTGGANEKLFF. As DNA, the CDR3 is TGCGCCAGCAGCTTGGTCACAGGGGGCGCGAATGAAAAACTGTTTTTT. Complete variable domain (other parts from reference TRBV5-1 and TRBJ1-4): KAGVTQTPRYLIKTRGQQVTLSCSPISGHRSVSWYQQTPGQGLQFLFEYFSETQRNKGNFPGRFSGRQFSNSRSEMNVSTLELGDSALYLCASSLVTGGANEKLFFGSGTQLSVL.

The chain couples TRBV7-3 to TRBJ2-7; D gene uncertain. There are 14 residues in the CDR3. Germline CDR1 SGHTA, CDR2 FQGTGA. V was clipped by 3 bases and J by 0 bases, with 9 bases between them. The CDR3 sequence: CASSFSPSSYEQYF. In DNA form, the CDR3 reads TGTGCCAGCAGCTTCAGCCCCTCCTCCTACGAGCAGTACTTC.